This T cell receptor beta chain was recorded in a study of spatial heterogeneity in lung cancer. The V and J ends lost 4 bases and 2 bases, in that order; junction bases with no gene match: 15. The CDR3 sequence is 18 residues long. Per the germline V gene, CDR1 is MNHEY and CDR2 is SVGEGT. The time point denotes: sample taken at primary tumor resection. Untreated early-stage non-small cell lung cancer patients, about 70 in total, were the donors. The table lists this clonotype with a few counts. What it recognizes is unknown. A single record per CDR3 protein comes from TCRdb applying MiXCR to the 5' RACE reads. The repertoire holds roughly 7,800 distinct CDR3 sequences, with 7.5% to 10% as singletons. Findings and caveats of the study: It was found that expanded intratumoral alpha and beta TCR counts tracked tumor mutation counts.

The chain combines TRBV6-2 or TRBV6-3 with TRBJ2-7, with 9 bases lining up with TRBD2. This receptor was obtained from a male donor with early-stage non-small cell lung cancer. Here the sequenced sample was lung tumor tissue, taken at surgery. The CDR3 DNA reads TGTGCCAGCAGTTCGGGAACCGGGACTAGCCTTCCCACCTACGAGCAGTACTTC. As protein: CASSSGTGTSLPTYEQYF.